A selection of T cell receptor beta chains follows, all from one sample in a study of human T cells and chemical hapten exposure. From the RACE reads, TCRdb called clonotypes with MiXCR, one entry per CDR3 protein. The sample carries about 50,000 distinct CDR3 sequences, 9.5% to 10% recorded once. Sequences were derived from whole blood, sampled in connection with sensitization to the hapten diphenylcyclopropenone (DPC). These receptors were taken from a woman between 50 and 59 years old with alopecia areata. Some clones in this sample may be carry-over from other donors' samples. CDR3s include the opening cysteine and the closing phenylalanine or tryptophan. The order of the fields is clone size, J gene, V gene, D gene, CDR3 DNA, CDR3 protein. D genes are given only for firm matches. For some rows the clone size is stated as once, few or many, or as a class when expanded; others skip it.

few	TRBJ2-7	TRBV4-3	.	TGCGCCAGCAGCCATGGGCTGGGGGAATACGAGCAGTACTTC	CASSHGLGEYEQYF
many	TRBJ1-5	TRBV12-3/TRBV12-4	.	TGTGCCAGCAGTTTCCGGGCCAAGAATCAGCCCCAGCATTTT	CASSFRAKNQPQHF
many	TRBJ1-1	TRBV5-1	.	TGTGCCAGCAGCTTAGGGCGGGCGAACACTGAAGCTTTCTTT	CASSLGRANTEAFF
.	TRBJ1-5	TRBV28	TRBD1	TGTGCCAGCAGTGCCAGGACAGGGCTCCCAATTACCCTCAATCAGCCCCAGCATTTT	CASSARTGLPITLNQPQHF
.	TRBJ2-7	TRBV4-2	.	TGTGCCAGCAGCCAAGATGTCCGGCCCGACGAGCAGTACTTC	CASSQDVRPDEQYF
.	TRBJ1-6	TRBV6-2/TRBV6-3	TRBD1	TGTGCCAGCAGACCCCTCCGGGACAGGGGTTCACCCCTCCACTTT	CASRPLRDRGSPLHF
.	TRBJ2-4	TRBV28	TRBD2	TGTGCCAGCAGTTTATGGACTAGCGGGAAGTCTAACATTCAGTACTTC	CASSLWTSGKSNIQYF
many	TRBJ1-2	TRBV29-1	.	TGCAGCGTTTTCGTAGTGGGAATCGACTATGGCTACACCTTC	CSVFVVGIDYGYTF
many	TRBJ1-2	TRBV27	.	TGTGCCAGCAGTTTATCCGCAGGTGGCTATGGCTACACCTTC	CASSLSAGGYGYTF
many	TRBJ1-6	TRBV6-5	.	TGTGCCAGCAGTTACTCGATAAGCCTGGCCCTGGGGAATTCACCCCTCCACTTT	CASSYSISLALGNSPLHF
once	TRBJ2-7	TRBV7-2	.	TGTGTCAGCAGCTTGTACCCGGCAGGGGCGACCTACGAGCAGTACTTC	CVSSLYPAGATYEQYF
few	TRBJ2-3	TRBV12-3/TRBV12-4	.	TGTGCCAGCAGTTCATCGGGGGTGCGGACAGATACGCAGTATTTT	CASSSSGVRTDTQYF
few	TRBJ2-3	TRBV11-3	.	TGTGCCAGCAGCTTAGCTGGACGTAGGGGGGGACTCCTCACAGATACGCAGTATTTT	CASSLAGRRGGLLTDTQYF
few	TRBJ1-1	TRBV14	.	TGTGCCAGCAGCAACAACAGAAACACTGAAGCTTTCTTT	CASSNNRNTEAFF
.	TRBJ2-7	TRBV28	.	TGTGCCAGCAGTTCCAGGGGCCTGGGCGAGCAGTACTTC	CASSSRGLGEQYF
many	TRBJ1-6	TRBV28	.	TGTGCCAGCAGCGAAGGGGTGTCACCCCTCCACTTT	CASSEGVSPLHF
many	TRBJ1-1	TRBV11-2	.	TGTGCCAGCAGCTTAGGAGGGGCCATAGAAGCTTTCTTT	CASSLGGAIEAFF
.	TRBJ2-3	TRBV5-1	TRBD1	TGCGCCAGCCGACAGGGCTCAGATACGCAGTATTTT	CASRQGSDTQYF
medium-sized	TRBJ2-7	TRBV7-9	.	TGTGCCAGCAGCGGAGTCGTCTACGAGCAGTACTTC	CASSGVVYEQYF
many	TRBJ1-1	TRBV12-3/TRBV12-4	.	TGTGCCAGCAGTTTAGGGACAGTGAACACTGAAGCTTTCTTT	CASSLGTVNTEAFF
.	TRBJ2-7	TRBV12-3/TRBV12-4	TRBD2	TGTGCCAGCAGCCCGGGGGGGACTGGGCAGTACTTC	CASSPGGTGQYF
many	TRBJ1-2	TRBV11-2	.	TGTGCCAGCAGCGTGCAGGGAGATGGCTACACCTTC	CASSVQGDGYTF
many	TRBJ1-1	TRBV6-2/TRBV6-3	TRBD1	TGTGCCAGCAGAGGGACAAGGGGGCGCGAGGCTTTCTTT	CASRGTRGREAFF
once	TRBJ1-1	TRBV7-2	TRBD1	TGTGCCAGCAGCTTAGCTCTAGGACAGGGGAACACTGAAGCTTTCTTT	CASSLALGQGNTEAFF
few	TRBJ2-3	TRBV5-6	TRBD2	TGTGCCAGCAGCGCAGACTTGACTAGCGGGAGTGATACGCAGTATTTT	CASSADLTSGSDTQYF
many	TRBJ2-1	TRBV7-8	TRBD2	TGTGCCAGCAGCTTAGTGAGGGGAGGGACTCAGCAAGGTGAGCAGTTCTTC	CASSLVRGGTQQGEQFF
many	TRBJ2-7	TRBV7-9	.	TGTGCCAGCAGCTCTCAGGGGGGTGGCGAGCAGTACTTC	CASSSQGGGEQYF
many	TRBJ2-5	TRBV5-6	TRBD2	TGTGCCAGCAGCGATCTAGCGGGAGCTTTTCAAGAGACCCAGTACTTC	CASSDLAGAFQETQYF
.	TRBJ1-1	TRBV5-1	TRBD1	TGCGCCAGCAGTTCCTTTAGGGGACAGGAGAACACTGAAGCTTTCTTT	CASSSFRGQENTEAFF
.	TRBJ2-7	TRBV7-9	TRBD2	TGTGCCAGCAGCTTAGTATTGCAGGGAGGGTGGCAGTACTTC	CASSLVLQGGWQYF
.	TRBJ1-2	TRBV29-1	.	TGCAGCGTTGGGGCCCCTAACTATGGCTACACCTTC	CSVGAPNYGYTF
few	TRBJ2-2	TRBV12-3/TRBV12-4	TRBD2	TGTGCCAGCACAGCGGGACTTACCGGGGAGCTGTTTTTT	CASTAGLTGELFF
many	TRBJ1-1	TRBV12-3/TRBV12-4	TRBD1	TGTGCCAGCAGTTTAGGGACAGGGAGGATGAACACTGAAGCTTTCTTT	CASSLGTGRMNTEAFF
.	TRBJ2-7	TRBV6-6	.	TGTGCCAGCAGTTACTCGACCGGGGCTTCCTACGAGCAGTACTTC	CASSYSTGASYEQYF
.	TRBJ2-1	TRBV4-3	TRBD1	TGCGCCAGCAGCCAAGATCCGGGACAGGGGGGCAATGAGCAGTTCTTC	CASSQDPGQGGNEQFF
.	TRBJ2-6	TRBV6-6	.	TGTGCCAGCAGTTATGCGTCCACTGGGGGGGCCAACGTCCTGACTTTC	CASSYASTGGANVLTF
many	TRBJ1-5	TRBV19	.	TGTGCCAGTACCCTATCGGTGGGAGGCAATCAGCCCCAGCATTTT	CASTLSVGGNQPQHF
many	TRBJ1-5	TRBV27	.	TGTGCCAGCAGTTGGGGATATAGCAATCAGCCCCAGCATTTT	CASSWGYSNQPQHF
.	TRBJ1-5	TRBV19	TRBD1	TGTGCCAGTACTCCTCTGGGACAGGGGGTTCAGCCCCAGCATTTT	CASTPLGQGVQPQHF
few	TRBJ1-5	TRBV18	.	TGTGCCAGCTCACCTACAGCGGCACGTAATCAGCCCCAGCATTTT	CASSPTAARNQPQHF
many	TRBJ2-7	TRBV5-5	.	TGTGCCAGCAGCTTGTCGTCTGGCGACGAGCAGTACTTC	CASSLSSGDEQYF
many	TRBJ1-5	TRBV12-3/TRBV12-4	.	TGTGCCAGCAGCTCACAGGAAAATCAGCCCCAGCATTTT	CASSSQENQPQHF
.	TRBJ2-3	TRBV7-2	.	TGTGCCAGCAGCCCTGCTCGGGGGGCAGCAAGTGATACAGATACGCAGTATTTT	CASSPARGAASDTDTQYF
.	TRBJ2-7	TRBV5-6	.	TGTGCCAGCAGCTTCGCGACGGATACCTACGAGCAGTACTTC	CASSFATDTYEQYF